Following are 18 T cell receptor beta chains from one sample sequenced in a study of T cell changes during pregnancy in multiple sclerosis. Generated by immunoSEQ multiplex PCR, the TCRdb table keeps only in-frame clones and is missing some. The table lists roughly 40,000 clones, 80% to 90% of them singletons, with about 0.51% in the top ten. This specimen was CD4+ T cells from peripheral blood mononuclear cells, taken in the first trimester of pregnancy. Receptors originate from a female donor with multiple sclerosis, enrolled in a pregnancy study.

The chain is built from TRBV4-2 and TRBJ2-1; TRBD2 matches 7 bases. The length of the CDR3 is 17 residues. The germline V gene has CDR1 LGHNA and CDR2 YNFKEQ. J was trimmed by 5 bases and V by 1 base; bases with no gene match: 11. CDR3 region: CASSQALGGERNNEQFF. CDR3 coding DNA: TGTGCCAGCAGCCAAGCCCTTGGGGGGGAGCGGAACAATGAGCAGTTCTTC.

The chain links TRBV6-1 to TRBJ2-7; TRBD1 matches 7 bases. With 6 bases clipped from V and 3 bases from J, the junction kept 8 bases outside the gene matches. The germline V gene has CDR1 MNHNS and CDR2 SASEGT. The CDR3 consists of 14 residues. CDR3 in amino acids: CASSPGTVNYEQYF. The CDR3 bases are TGTGCCAGCAGCCCTGGGACAGTCAACTACGAGCAGTACTTC.

The V gene is TRBV7-8, the J gene TRBJ1-2, with 7 bases fitting TRBD1. The germline V gene has CDR1 SGHVS and CDR2 FQNEAQ. With V trimmed by 0 bases and J by 1 base, 8 bases remained unmatched. The CDR3 length is 17 residues. The CDR3: CASSLAQLGGGNYGYTF. The DNA for the CDR3 is TGTGCCAGCAGCTTAGCGCAGTTAGGGGGCGGTAACTATGGCTACACCTTC.

CDR3 sequence reads: CASSVGQGTNYGYTF. CDR3 coding DNA: TGTGCCAGCAGCGTGGGACAGGGTACCAACTATGGCTACACCTTC. The J gene is TRBJ1-2, the V gene TRBV5-8, with 9 bases identical to TRBD1. CDR1 and CDR2 from the germline V gene are SGHTS and YDEGEE. The V segment lost 4 bases and the J segment 2 bases; nucleotides outside the gene matches: 6. This CDR3 has 15 amino acids.

This chain connects TRBV9 to TRBJ1-1; D uncertain. CDR1 SGDLS and CDR2 YYNGEE come from the germline V gene. This CDR3 comprises 14 residues. Trimming pared 0 bases from V and 4 bases from J, leaving 10 bases between. The CDR3 bases are TGTGCCAGCAGCGTAGTGGGCGTAAGCACTGAAGCTTTCTTT. Amino acid sequence: CASSVVGVSTEAFF.

The chain combines TRBV19 with TRBJ2-7; weak D call: TRBD2 (6 bases). The germline V gene has CDR1 LNHDA and CDR2 SQIVND (reference sequence). With 5 bases removed from V and 2 bases from J, the gap between germline ends came to 10 bases. CDR3 size: 13 residues. The CDR3 loop reads CASSRERPYEQYF. CDR3 sequence (DNA): TGTGCCAGTAGTCGGGAGAGGCCCTACGAGCAGTACTTC.

The count of this clone is one. The V gene is TRBV2, the J gene TRBJ2-1, with 7 bases identical to TRBD1. This CDR3 has 15 amino acids. V shed 7 bases and J 2 bases; nucleotides not matched to a gene: 8. Germline V CDR1 and CDR2: SNHLY, FYNNEI. The CDR3 DNA is TGTGCCAGCAAGTACCTGACAGGGCCCTACAATGAGCAGTTCTTC. Translation gives CASKYLTGPYNEQFF.

This clone is a singleton in its sample. The chain links TRBV12-5 to TRBJ2-3, with D perhaps matching TRBD1 (7 bases). The V end was cut by 5 bases, the J end by 3 bases, with 27 bases between. The germline V gene encodes CDR1 LGHNT and CDR2 FRNRAP. The CDR3 is 19 amino acids. As DNA, the CDR3 is TGTGCTAGTGGTCAATTTTCAACCTTTACAGGGGCGGGAACAGATACGCAGTATTTT. The encoded protein is CASGQFSTFTGAGTDTQYF. Filled out from reference TRBV12-5 and TRBJ2-3, the complete variable domain reads DARVTQTPRHKVTEMGQEVTMRCQPILGHNTVFWYRQTMMQGLELLAYFRNRAPLDDSGMPKDRFSAEMPDATLATLKIQPSEPRDSAVYFCASGQFSTFTGAGTDTQYFGPGTRLTVL.

This chain joins TRBV27 and TRBJ2-3, with D possibly matching TRBD1 (7 bases). The germline V and J ends were trimmed by 7 bases and 6 bases, with 14 bases remaining between them. The CDR3 extends over 13 amino acids. Germline CDR1 and CDR2: MNHEY and SMNVEV (reference sequence). This chain's CDR3 is CASTRRGRDTQYF. The CDR3 coding sequence is TGTGCCAGCACCAGGAGGGGGCGCGATACGCAGTATTTT.

The chain joins TRBV6-6 to TRBJ1-1; 7 bases align to TRBD1. CDR3 length: 16 amino acids. The germline V gene encodes CDR1 MNHNY and CDR2 SVGAGI (reference sequence). Trimming removed 7 bases from V and 0 bases from J; junction bases left unmatched: 11. This chain's CDR3 is CASTRGPGQMNTEAFF. The CDR3 coding sequence is TGTGCCAGCACCCGAGGCCCGGGACAGATGAACACTGAAGCTTTCTTT.

The chain employs TRBV10-1 and TRBJ2-1; D remains unclear. The CDR3 runs to 14 residues. Per germline, CDR1 WNHNN and CDR2 SYGVQD (reference sequence). V was cut by 6 bases and J by 7 bases, with 16 bases left in between. The CDR3 DNA is TGCGCCAGCAGCTCATCCGGGTCTCCTAATGAGCAGTTCTTC. This translates into CASSSSGSPNEQFF.

The V gene is TRBV6-1, the J gene TRBJ2-7, with TRBD2 matching 7 bases. The CDR3 loop spans 17 amino acids. Germline loops: CDR1 MNHNS, CDR2 SASEGT. With V trimmed by 3 bases and J by 4 bases, 15 bases remained unmatched. CDR3 loop: CASSDVSLAGWRYEQYF. CDR3 nucleotide sequence: TGTGCCAGCAGTGACGTTAGTTTAGCGGGCTGGAGGTACGAGCAGTACTTC.

This chain joins TRBV6-1 and TRBJ1-5, with TRBD1 matching over 8 bases. This CDR3 is 15 amino acids long. Germline CDR1 reads MNHNS; CDR2 reads SASEGT. V dropped 4 bases and J dropped 2; count of bases not matched to a gene: 4. The CDR3 spells CASSGTGIGNQPQHF. CDR3 nucleotides: TGTGCCAGCAGTGGGACAGGGATCGGCAATCAGCCCCAGCATTTT.

The chain links TRBV7-2 to TRBJ1-3, with D possibly TRBD1 on 5 matching bases. V lost 3 bases, J lost 0 bases, and 9 bases lay in between. This CDR3 has 15 residues. Germline V gene data show CDR1 as SGHTA and CDR2 as FQGNSA. The DNA of the CDR3 is TGTGCCAGCAGCTTCCAGGGAAACTCTGGAAACACCATATATTTT. This translates into CASSFQGNSGNTIYF.

The rearrangement joins TRBV6-5 to TRBJ2-5; D remains ambiguous. The CDR3 has 13 residues. Trimming removed 2 bases from V and 5 bases from J, with 9 bases in between. CDR1 is MNHEY and CDR2 is SVGAGI in the germline V gene. The chain's CDR3 is CASSYLEWETQYF. The CDR3 DNA follows: TGTGCCAGCAGTTACCTTGAGTGGGAGACCCAGTACTTC.

CDR3 in amino acids: CASSERGPSSAYNEQFF. DNA for the CDR3: TGTGCCAGCAGTGAGCGGGGACCTTCTAGCGCTTACAATGAGCAGTTCTTC. The genes are TRBV25-1 and TRBJ2-1, with TRBD2 as a possible D gene (6 bases). Per germline, CDR1 MGHDK and CDR2 SYGVNS. CDR3 length: 17 amino acids. Trimming left V 3 bases short and J 4 bases short, with 19 bases between.

The chain employs TRBV5-1 and TRBJ2-1, with 16 bases identical to TRBD2. CDR3 length equals 15 residues. The junction had 6 bases not matched to a gene; V was cut back by 3 bases and J by 12 bases. The germline V gene encodes CDR1 SGHRS and CDR2 YFSETQ. The CDR3 DNA is TGCGCCAGCAGCTGGGGACTAGCGGGAGGGCCGGGGCAGTTCTTC. Residues: CASSWGLAGGPGQFF.

This clone occurred a few times. The chain has TRBV18 and TRBJ1-6, with D hard to call. The V gene's germline CDR1 is KGHSH and CDR2 LQKENI. The CDR3 runs 13 residues. With 0 bases removed from V and 9 bases from J, the gap between germline ends came to 6 bases. The DNA for the CDR3 is TGTGCCAGCTCACCACCTCCCATTTCACCCCTCCACTTT. Translated, it gives CASSPPPISPLHF.